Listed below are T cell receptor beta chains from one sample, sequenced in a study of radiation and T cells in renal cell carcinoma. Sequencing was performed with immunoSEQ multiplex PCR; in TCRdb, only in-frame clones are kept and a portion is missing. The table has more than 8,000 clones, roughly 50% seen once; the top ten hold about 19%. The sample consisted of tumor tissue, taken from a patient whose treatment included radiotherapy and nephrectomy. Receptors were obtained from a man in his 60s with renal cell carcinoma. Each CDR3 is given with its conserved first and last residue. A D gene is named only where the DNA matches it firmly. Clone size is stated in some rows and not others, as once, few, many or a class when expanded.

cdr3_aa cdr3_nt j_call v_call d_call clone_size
CASSQSSTGLTEAFF TGCGCCAGCAGCCAAAGCTCGACAGGTTTGACTGAAGCTTTCTTT TRBJ1-1 TRBV4-3 NA once
CASSVVDEPNTEAFF TGTGCCAGCAGCGTAGTCGACGAGCCGAACACTGAAGCTTTCTTT TRBJ1-1 TRBV9 NA NA
CASSGTSGYEQYF TGTGCCAGTAGTGGGACTAGCGGCTACGAGCAGTACTTC TRBJ2-7 TRBV19 TRBD2 NA
CASRLDRVGSYEQYF TGTGCCAGCAGATTAGACAGGGTGGGTTCCTACGAGCAGTACTTC TRBJ2-7 TRBV7-9 TRBD1 NA
CASSPRRAGPYEQYF TGTGCCAGCAGCCCCCGCAGAGCGGGACCGTACGAGCAGTACTTC TRBJ2-7 TRBV7-2 TRBD2 NA
CAINQNSSYEQYF TGTGCCATCAACCAGAATTCTTCCTACGAGCAGTACTTC TRBJ2-7 TRBV10-3 NA few
CASSPNYNSPSEQYF TGTGCCAGCAGCCCCAACTACAACTCTCCCTCCGAGCAGTACTTC TRBJ2-7 TRBV9 NA NA
CASSETGYGYTF TGTGCCAGCAGTGAAACGGGGTATGGCTACACCTTC TRBJ1-2 TRBV6-1 NA few
CASSPGLAGGLVEQFF TGTGCCAGTAGTCCCGGACTAGCGGGAGGGCTTGTGGAGCAGTTCTTC TRBJ2-1 TRBV19 TRBD2 NA
CASSLGREQYF TGTGCCAGCAGCTTAGGGCGGGAGCAGTACTTC TRBJ2-7 TRBV7-8 NA NA
CASTMGTGPYEQYF TGTGCCAGCACCATGGGGACAGGACCTTACGAGCAGTACTTC TRBJ2-7 TRBV7-2 TRBD1 NA